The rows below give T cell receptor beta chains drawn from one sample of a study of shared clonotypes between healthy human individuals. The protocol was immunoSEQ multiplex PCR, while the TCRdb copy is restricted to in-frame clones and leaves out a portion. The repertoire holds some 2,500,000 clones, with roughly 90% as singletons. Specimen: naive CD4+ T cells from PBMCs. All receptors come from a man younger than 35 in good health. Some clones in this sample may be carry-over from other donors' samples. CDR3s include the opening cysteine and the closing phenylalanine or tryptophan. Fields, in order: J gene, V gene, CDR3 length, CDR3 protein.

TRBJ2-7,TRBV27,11,CASSPRYEQYF
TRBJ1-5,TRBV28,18,CASSFWDRGRESNQPQHF
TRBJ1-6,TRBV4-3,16,CASSPTTWGANSPLHF
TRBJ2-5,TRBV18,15,CASSPGLAGDETQYF
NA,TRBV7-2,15,CASSAVGGGPNEQYF
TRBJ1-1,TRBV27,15,CASSTLLTGGTEAFF
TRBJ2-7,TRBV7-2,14,CASSLGTSGTEQYF
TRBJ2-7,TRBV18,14,CASSIMTSGSEQYF
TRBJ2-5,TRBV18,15,CASSPRNRAGETQYF
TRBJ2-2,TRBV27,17,CASISISPGAAPGELFF
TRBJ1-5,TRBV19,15,CASTPMGGVVQPQHF
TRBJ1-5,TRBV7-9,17,CASSAAGRTGFNQPQHF
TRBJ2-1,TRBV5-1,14,CASSLIREHNEQFF
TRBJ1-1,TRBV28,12,CASSLNGLDAFF
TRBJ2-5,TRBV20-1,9,CTVKETQYF
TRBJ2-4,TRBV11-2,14,CASSPGGAKNIQYF
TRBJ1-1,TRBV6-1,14,CASRPPGGNTEAFF
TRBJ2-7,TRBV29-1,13,CSASRWGTYEQYF
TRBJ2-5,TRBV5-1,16,CASSLGGSPYQETQYF
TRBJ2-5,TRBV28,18,CASSPEVRTSGRGETQYF
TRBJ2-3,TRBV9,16,CASSVGSGRATDTQYF